The rows below give T cell receptor beta chains drawn from one sample of a study of blood T cell repertoires in COVID-19. Assay: immunoSEQ multiplex PCR; the TCRdb copy retains only in-frame clones and omits some. The sample records just over 80,000 clones, around 86% being singletons. The sequenced sample was peripheral blood. Every receptor here comes from an elderly man with acute or convalescent COVID-19. Both conserved end residues are part of each CDR3. The D gene is left open where the match is weak. Size is omitted from some rows. Given values are once, few, many or a class for expanded clones.

. | TRBJ1-1 | TRBV19 | TRBD1 | CASTRDRVGTEAFF | TGTGCCAGTACCCGGGACAGGGTGGGGACTGAAGCTTTCTTT
. | TRBJ2-5 | TRBV2 | . | CASSEGVLAETQYF | TGTGCCAGCAGTGAAGGCGTGCTAGCGGAGACCCAGTACTTC
. | TRBJ2-3 | TRBV28 | TRBD2 | CASSLTSGTTDTQYF | TGTGCCAGCAGTTTGACTAGCGGTACCACAGATACGCAGTATTTT
. | TRBJ1-2 | TRBV6-2/TRBV6-3 | TRBD1 | CASSWDRWGLNAF | TGTGCCAGCAGTTGGGACAGATGGGGGTTGAACGCCTTC
. | TRBJ2-6 | TRBV15 | . | CATSRAGAGANVLTF | TGTGCCACCAGCAGGGCAGGGGCTGGGGCCAACGTCCTGACTTTC
. | TRBJ2-7 | TRBV19 | TRBD1 | CASSIARQGIYEQYF | TGTGCCAGTAGTATAGCCCGACAGGGGATCTACGAGCAGTACTTC
. | TRBJ2-2 | TRBV6-5 | . | CASRFLLGTGELFF | TGTGCCAGCAGGTTCTTACTAGGCACCGGGGAGCTGTTTTTT
. | TRBJ1-1 | TRBV29-1 | . | CSVANVLNTEAFF | TGCAGCGTGGCCAACGTCCTGAACACTGAAGCTTTCTTT
. | TRBJ2-2 | TRBV19 | . | CASKRDTNTGELFF | TGTGCCAGTAAGCGGGACACGAACACCGGGGAGCTGTTTTTT
. | TRBJ2-3 | TRBV11-3 | TRBD1 | CASSLMPTGTQYF | TGTGCCAGCAGCTTAATGCCGACAGGGACGCAGTATTTT
. | TRBJ2-4 | TRBV5-6 | . | CASSLFLGLTQGGKNIQYF | TGTGCCAGCAGCTTGTTCCTGGGACTAACACAGGGCGGGAAAAACATTCAGTACTTC
. | TRBJ2-1 | TRBV7-6 | . | CASSRAGGSPAYNEQFF | TGTGCCAGCAGCCGTGCTGGCGGGTCGCCTGCCTACAATGAGCAGTTCTTC
. | TRBJ2-1 | TRBV18 | TRBD2 | CASSPLGLADNEQFF | TGTGCCAGCTCACCACTGGGACTAGCGGACAATGAGCAGTTCTTC
. | TRBJ1-3 | TRBV28 | . | CASSTHNSGNTIYF | TGTGCCAGCAGCACCCACAACTCTGGAAACACCATATATTTT
. | TRBJ2-7 | TRBV7-9 | . | CASSLEAGLWEQYF | TGTGCCAGCAGCTTAGAGGCAGGGTTGTGGGAGCAGTACTTC
. | TRBJ1-2 | TRBV29-1 | . | CSVVVGDPNYPSTF | TGCAGCGTTGTAGTAGGAGACCCGAATTACCCCAGCACCTTC
. | TRBJ2-7 | TRBV7-9 | TRBD1 | CASSLGGGGQGHF | TGTGCCAGCAGCTTAGGAGGAGGGGGACAGGGGCACTTC
. | TRBJ2-2 | TRBV7-8 | . | CASSPRTSTGELFF | TGTGCCAGCAGCCCGAGAACTAGCACCGGGGAGCTGTTTTTT
. | TRBJ2-7 | TRBV9 | . | CASSSTQDSYEQYF | TGTGCCAGCAGCTCTACACAGGATTCCTACGAGCAGTACTTC
. | TRBJ2-2 | TRBV5-1 | . | CASSLAETLTGELFF | TGCGCCAGCAGCTTGGCCGAGACACTCACCGGGGAGCTGTTTTTT
. | TRBJ1-2 | TRBV12-3/TRBV12-4 | . | CASSGRVYGYTF | TGTGCCAGCTCCGGGAGGGTCTATGGCTACACCTTC
. | TRBJ1-4 | TRBV30 | TRBD1 | CAWSRRDSYEKLFF | TGTGCCTGGAGTCGAAGGGACAGTTACGAAAAACTGTTTTTT
. | TRBJ2-1 | TRBV5-1 | . | CASSHGQPGISYNEQFF | TGCGCCAGCAGCCATGGACAGCCTGGGATCTCCTACAATGAGCAGTTCTTC
. | TRBJ1-6 | TRBV30 | . | CAWKLGPIYNSPLHF | TGTGCCTGGAAACTCGGTCCCATCTATAATTCACCCCTCCACTTT
. | TRBJ1-1 | TRBV12-3/TRBV12-4 | . | CASLSGGTEAFF | TGTGCCAGCCTCTCGGGGGGCACTGAAGCTTTCTTT
few | TRBJ2-3 | TRBV29-1 | . | CSVRGSILPTDTQYF | TGCAGCGTCCGCGGAAGCATCTTACCCACAGATACGCAGTATTTT
. | TRBJ2-1 | TRBV6-6 | TRBD2 | CASSSGLAGVWEQFF | TGTGCCAGCAGTTCAGGACTAGCGGGAGTATGGGAGCAGTTCTTC
few | TRBJ2-5 | TRBV5-1 | . | CASSLGGSQETQYF | TGCGCCAGCAGCTTGGGGGGCTCTCAAGAGACCCAGTACTTC
. | TRBJ2-3 | TRBV4-3 | . | CASSQVAGYTDTQYF | TGCGCCAGCAGCCAAGTGGCGGGGTACACAGATACGCAGTATTTT
once | TRBJ2-3 | TRBV5-4 | . | CASSTTKGTGVTDTQYF | TGTGCCAGCAGCACCACGAAGGGGACGGGAGTAACAGATACGCAGTATTTT
once | TRBJ2-1 | TRBV5-1 | . | CASSLGPDSGAYNEQFF | TGCGCCAGCAGCTTGGGTCCCGACAGTGGAGCCTACAATGAGCAGTTCTTC
. | TRBJ1-2 | TRBV19 | TRBD1 | CASSIRGGDGYTF | TGTGCCAGTAGTATTAGAGGGGGCGATGGCTACACCTTC
. | TRBJ2-5 | TRBV7-2 | . | CASSLVQNREQTQYF | TGTGCCAGCAGCTTAGTTCAGAACAGGGAACAGACCCAGTACTTC
. | TRBJ2-2 | TRBV9 | TRBD1 | CASSVEGQGAITNTGELFF | TGTGCCAGCAGCGTAGAAGGACAGGGGGCGATAACTAACACCGGGGAGCTGTTTTTT
. | TRBJ2-7 | TRBV24-1 | TRBD1 | CATSNPRGRASYEQYF | TGTGCCACCAGTAACCCCAGGGGGCGTGCCTCCTACGAGCAGTACTTC
. | TRBJ2-1 | TRBV19 | . | CASSIQGSSYNEQFF | TGTGCCAGTAGTATTCAGGGGAGCTCCTACAATGAGCAGTTCTTC
. | TRBJ2-1 | TRBV6-4 | . | CASSLDGSGEQFF | TGTGCCAGCAGCCTGGATGGGAGTGGAGAGCAGTTCTTC